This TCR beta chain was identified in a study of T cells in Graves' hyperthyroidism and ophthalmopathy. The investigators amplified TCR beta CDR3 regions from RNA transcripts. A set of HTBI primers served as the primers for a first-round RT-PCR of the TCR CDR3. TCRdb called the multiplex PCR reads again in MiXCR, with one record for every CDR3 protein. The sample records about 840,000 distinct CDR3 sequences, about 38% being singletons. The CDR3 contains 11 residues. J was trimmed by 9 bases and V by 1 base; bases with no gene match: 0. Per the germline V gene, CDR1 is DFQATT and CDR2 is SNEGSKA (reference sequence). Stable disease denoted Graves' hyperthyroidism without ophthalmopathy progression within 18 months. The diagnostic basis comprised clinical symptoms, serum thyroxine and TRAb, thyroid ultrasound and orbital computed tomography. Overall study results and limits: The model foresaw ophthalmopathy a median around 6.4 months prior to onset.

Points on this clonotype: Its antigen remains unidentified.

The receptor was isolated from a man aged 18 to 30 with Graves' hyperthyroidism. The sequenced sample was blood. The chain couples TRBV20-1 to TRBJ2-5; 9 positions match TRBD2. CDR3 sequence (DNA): TGCAGTGCTAGAGGCGGGAGGGCCCAGTACTTC. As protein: CSARGGRAQYF.